These T cell receptor beta chains were read from a single sample in a study of Graves' ophthalmopathy and Graves' hyperthyroidism. From the multiplex PCR reads, TCRdb called clonotypes with MiXCR, one entry per CDR3 protein. The sample holds around 1,200,000 distinct CDR3 sequences; approximately 35% are singletons and the top ten take over 8.5%. Sequenced sample: peripheral blood or thyroid tissue (not recorded which). The source is an adult man with Graves' hyperthyroidism. Both conserved end residues are part of each CDR3. A D gene is named only where the DNA matches it firmly. Clone size is given for some rows only: seen once, a few or many times, or a class if the clone is expanded.

D gene: -
clone size: -
J gene: TRBJ1-5
V gene: TRBV10-3
CDR3 protein: CAISVPPDETQHF
CDR3 DNA: TGTGCCATCAGTGTCCCCCCCGATGAGACCCAGCATTTT

D gene: TRBD1
clone size: few
J gene: TRBJ2-7
V gene: TRBV7-2
CDR3 protein: CASSSRRGRYRSYEQYF
CDR3 DNA: TGTGCCAGCAGCTCGCGCAGGGGGCGATACCGCTCCTACGAGCAGTACTTC

D gene: -
clone size: few
J gene: TRBJ1-1
V gene: TRBV5-4
CDR3 protein: CASSAAGRVTAEAFF
CDR3 DNA: TGTGCCAGCAGCGCCGCCGGCAGGGTGACGGCTGAAGCTTTCTTT

D gene: -
clone size: few
J gene: TRBJ1-1
V gene: TRBV20-1
CDR3 protein: CSARDLLMNTEAFF
CDR3 DNA: TGCAGTGCTAGAGATTTATTAATGAACACTGAAGCTTTCTTT

D gene: -
clone size: many
J gene: TRBJ1-5
V gene: TRBV12-3/TRBV12-4
CDR3 protein: CASREFQGQPQHF
CDR3 DNA: TGTGCCAGCAGAGAATTTCAGGGTCAGCCCCAGCATTTT

D gene: -
clone size: many
J gene: TRBJ2-5
V gene: TRBV7-9
CDR3 protein: CASSFMRDLYQETQYF
CDR3 DNA: TGTGCCAGCAGCTTTATGCGGGATCTGTACCAAGAGACCCAGTACTTC

D gene: -
clone size: many
J gene: TRBJ1-1
V gene: TRBV7-9
CDR3 protein: CASSAKRGETMNTEAFF
CDR3 DNA: TGTGCCAGCAGCGCCAAGCGGGGCGAAACCATGAACACTGAAGCTTTCTTT

D gene: TRBD2
clone size: many
J gene: TRBJ2-7
V gene: TRBV29-1
CDR3 protein: CSVEESGGFSGQYF
CDR3 DNA: TGCAGCGTTGAGGAGAGCGGGGGTTTTTCGGGGCAGTACTTC

D gene: TRBD2
clone size: -
J gene: TRBJ2-7
V gene: TRBV29-1
CDR3 protein: CSGPPSGTVYEQYF
CDR3 DNA: TGCAGCGGGCCCCCTAGCGGGACGGTATACGAGCAGTACTTC

D gene: TRBD1
clone size: -
J gene: TRBJ1-1
V gene: TRBV5-4
CDR3 protein: CASSIQGLFAEASF
CDR3 DNA: TGTGCCAGCAGCATACAGGGGTTGTTCGCTGAAGCTTCCTTT

D gene: -
clone size: few
J gene: TRBJ2-2
V gene: TRBV9
CDR3 protein: CASSVLSGSGTGELFF
CDR3 DNA: TGTGCCAGCAGCGTTCTTTCGGGGTCGGGCACCGGGGAGCTGTTTTTT

D gene: TRBD1
clone size: -
J gene: TRBJ2-7
V gene: TRBV15
CDR3 protein: CATSQKRDSSYEQYF
CDR3 DNA: TGTGCCACCAGTCAAAAAAGGGACAGCTCCTACGAGCAGTACTTC

D gene: -
clone size: many
J gene: TRBJ2-5
V gene: TRBV7-2
CDR3 protein: CASSSHRAMKETQYF
CDR3 DNA: TGTGCCAGCAGCTCACACCGGGCGATGAAAGAGACCCAGTACTTC

D gene: -
clone size: few
J gene: TRBJ2-5
V gene: TRBV7-9
CDR3 protein: CASIAPRWETQYF
CDR3 DNA: TGTGCCAGCATTGCCCCGCGGTGGGAGACCCAGTACTTC

D gene: -
clone size: -
J gene: TRBJ2-7
V gene: TRBV9
CDR3 protein: CASSVGPGEYEQYF
CDR3 DNA: TGTGCCAGCAGCGTAGGTCCGGGAGAATACGAGCAGTACTTC

D gene: -
clone size: many
J gene: TRBJ1-1
V gene: TRBV2
CDR3 protein: CASLEGGLNTEAFF
CDR3 DNA: TGTGCCAGCTTAGAGGGGGGGCTGAACACTGAAGCTTTCTTT

D gene: TRBD1
clone size: -
J gene: TRBJ1-6
V gene: TRBV2
CDR3 protein: CASRQPGQTIPLHF
CDR3 DNA: TGTGCCAGCAGGCAACCGGGACAGACTATCCCCCTCCACTTT

D gene: -
clone size: -
J gene: TRBJ1-1
V gene: TRBV11-1
CDR3 protein: CASSTGQGTPMFPLNTEAFF
CDR3 DNA: TGTGCCAGTAGTACGGGACAAGGGACACCGATGTTCCCCTTGAACACTGAAGCTTTCTTT

D gene: -
clone size: -
J gene: TRBJ1-3
V gene: TRBV29-1
CDR3 protein: CSQGTGNTIYF
CDR3 DNA: TGCAGCCAAGGGACAGGAAACACCATATATTTT

D gene: TRBD1
clone size: many
J gene: TRBJ2-5
V gene: TRBV7-8
CDR3 protein: CASSARQGKETQYF
CDR3 DNA: TGTGCCAGCAGCGCGAGACAGGGGAAAGAGACCCAGTACTTC

D gene: -
clone size: many
J gene: TRBJ1-5
V gene: TRBV6-5
CDR3 protein: CASSFNSDSRQPQHF
CDR3 DNA: TGTGCCAGCAGCTTTAACAGCGATTCGAGGCAGCCCCAGCATTTT

D gene: -
clone size: -
J gene: TRBJ1-3
V gene: TRBV5-1
CDR3 protein: CASSLEGESGNTIYF
CDR3 DNA: TGCGCCAGCAGCTTGGAGGGAGAATCTGGAAACACCATATATTTT

D gene: -
clone size: few
J gene: TRBJ2-2
V gene: TRBV20-1
CDR3 protein: CSAFSPWRNTGELFF
CDR3 DNA: TGCAGTGCTTTTTCCCCCTGGAGGAACACCGGGGAGCTGTTTTTT

D gene: -
clone size: -
J gene: TRBJ2-2
V gene: TRBV19
CDR3 protein: CASKAPGELFF
CDR3 DNA: TGTGCCAGTAAGGCTCCCGGGGAGCTGTTTTTT

D gene: TRBD2
clone size: few
J gene: TRBJ2-7
V gene: TRBV19
CDR3 protein: CASSLEGRASYEQYF
CDR3 DNA: TGTGCCAGTAGTTTGGAGGGGAGGGCCTCCTACGAGCAGTACTTC

D gene: TRBD1
clone size: -
J gene: TRBJ1-2
V gene: TRBV7-6
CDR3 protein: CASSLVVGTGGLGYTF
CDR3 DNA: TGTGCCAGCAGCTTAGTTGTTGGGACAGGGGGCTTGGGCTACACCTTC

D gene: -
clone size: many
J gene: TRBJ1-3
V gene: TRBV20-1
CDR3 protein: CSARFQGGNTIYF
CDR3 DNA: TGCAGTGCTCGCTTCCAGGGTGGAAACACCATATATTTT

D gene: -
clone size: -
J gene: TRBJ1-2
V gene: TRBV20-1
CDR3 protein: CSTPKGHGYTF
CDR3 DNA: TGCAGTACCCCCAAGGGACATGGCTACACCTTC

D gene: -
clone size: -
J gene: TRBJ2-4
V gene: TRBV29-1
CDR3 protein: CSVAEGAKNIQYF
CDR3 DNA: TGCAGTGTTGCTGAGGGAGCCAAAAACATTCAGTACTTC

D gene: -
clone size: -
J gene: TRBJ2-5
V gene: TRBV7-9
CDR3 protein: CASSAPGPNPETQYF
CDR3 DNA: TGTGCCAGCAGCGCCCCGGGACCTAACCCTGAGACCCAGTACTTC

D gene: -
clone size: -
J gene: TRBJ2-7
V gene: TRBV9
CDR3 protein: CASSVRTDSSYEQYF
CDR3 DNA: TGTGCCAGCAGCGTGAGGACCGATAGCTCCTACGAGCAGTACTTC

D gene: -
clone size: few
J gene: TRBJ2-5
V gene: TRBV5-6
CDR3 protein: CASSSGGWVRGGVETQYF
CDR3 DNA: TGTGCCAGCAGCTCCGGGGGCTGGGTCAGGGGTGGTGTCGAGACCCAGTACTTC

D gene: -
clone size: -
J gene: TRBJ2-7
V gene: TRBV20-1
CDR3 protein: CVQPGRRTPYEQYF
CDR3 DNA: TGCGTCCAACCGGGCCGTCGGACACCATACGAGCAGTACTTC

D gene: -
clone size: many
J gene: TRBJ2-2
V gene: TRBV7-9
CDR3 protein: CASSLPGLNTGELFF
CDR3 DNA: TGTGCCAGCAGCTTGCCAGGCCTCAACACCGGGGAGCTGTTTTTT

D gene: TRBD2
clone size: many
J gene: TRBJ2-5
V gene: TRBV3-1
CDR3 protein: CASSRLAGEETQYF
CDR3 DNA: TGTGCCAGCAGTAGACTAGCGGGAGAAGAGACCCAGTACTTC

D gene: TRBD1
clone size: -
J gene: TRBJ1-5
V gene: TRBV7-2
CDR3 protein: CASSRGTGGMYEHF
CDR3 DNA: TGTGCCAGCAGCAGGGGGACAGGGGGCATGTACGAGCATTTT

D gene: -
clone size: -
J gene: TRBJ2-5
V gene: TRBV18
CDR3 protein: CASSPPRDPRQETQYF
CDR3 DNA: TGTGCCAGCTCACCACCCAGGGACCCCCGTCAAGAGACCCAGTACTTC

D gene: -
clone size: -
J gene: TRBJ1-3
V gene: TRBV11-1
CDR3 protein: CASSARGPSGNTIYF
CDR3 DNA: TGTGCCAGCAGCGCACGCGGACCCTCTGGAAACACCATATATTTT

D gene: -
clone size: many
J gene: TRBJ1-5
V gene: TRBV6-2/TRBV6-3
CDR3 protein: CASTETGNQPQHF
CDR3 DNA: TGTGCCAGCACGGAGACGGGCAATCAGCCCCAGCATTTT

D gene: TRBD1
clone size: few
J gene: TRBJ1-5
V gene: TRBV28
CDR3 protein: CASSRGQGYQPQHF
CDR3 DNA: TGTGCCAGCAGCCGAGGACAGGGGTATCAGCCCCAGCATTTT

D gene: TRBD1
clone size: -
J gene: TRBJ1-4
V gene: TRBV7-8
CDR3 protein: CAGSRDRGEKLFF
CDR3 DNA: TGTGCCGGCAGCCGCGACAGGGGTGAAAAACTGTTTTTT

D gene: -
clone size: many
J gene: TRBJ1-6
V gene: TRBV7-8
CDR3 protein: CASSGNSRTQSNSPLHF
CDR3 DNA: TGTGCCAGCAGCGGAAACTCCCGGACGCAATCCAATTCACCCCTCCACTTT

D gene: -
clone size: -
J gene: TRBJ1-4
V gene: TRBV15
CDR3 protein: CATRQGNGLEKLFF
CDR3 DNA: TGTGCCACCAGACAGGGCAACGGGCTTGAAAAACTGTTTTTT

D gene: -
clone size: many
J gene: TRBJ1-6
V gene: TRBV7-9
CDR3 protein: CASSGSGSQNSPLHF
CDR3 DNA: TGTGCCAGCAGCGGCAGCGGCAGTCAGAATTCACCCCTCCACTTT

D gene: -
clone size: -
J gene: TRBJ2-7
V gene: TRBV14
CDR3 protein: CASSQDLRDEQYF
CDR3 DNA: TGTGCCAGCAGCCAAGATCTGAGGGACGAGCAGTACTTC

D gene: -
clone size: -
J gene: TRBJ2-5
V gene: TRBV12-3/TRBV12-4
CDR3 protein: CASSTTGPGGETQYF
CDR3 DNA: TGTGCCAGCAGTACCACAGGGCCCGGGGGGGAGACCCAGTACTTC

D gene: TRBD1
clone size: many
J gene: TRBJ1-5
V gene: TRBV10-2
CDR3 protein: CASSRDSNPYQPQHF
CDR3 DNA: TGCGCCAGCAGTCGGGACAGTAACCCCTATCAGCCCCAGCATTTT

D gene: TRBD1
clone size: -
J gene: TRBJ1-6
V gene: TRBV25-1
CDR3 protein: CASTARGLMGQLPYSPLHF
CDR3 DNA: TGTGCCAGCACCGCCAGGGGGCTGATGGGACAGCTACCTTATTCACCCCTCCACTTT